The next 27 T cell receptor beta chains were all read from a single sample in a study of shared clonotypes between healthy human individuals. Naive CD8 isolation took CD45RO-negative cells positively selected for CCR7 and excluded terminally differentiated effector memory CD45RA+ cells. The repertoire was sequenced with immunoSEQ multiplex PCR; TCRdb's copy has only in-frame clones and lacks some. The sample carries about 2 million clones, about 94% recorded once. The sequenced sample consisted of naive CD8+ T cells sorted from blood. The receptors were gathered from a man aged 18 to 35 in good health.

The chain is built from TRBV4-3 and TRBJ2-1, with D possibly being TRBD2 (6 bases). Germline-derived CDR1 and CDR2 are LGHNA and YSLEER. V lost 0 bases to trimming and J lost 7 bases, with 16 bases between them. The CDR3 loop spans 16 amino acids. As DNA, the CDR3 is TGCGCCAGCAGCCAAGATAGGGCGGGATTCACTAATGAGCAGTTCTTC. Protein sequence: CASSQDRAGFTNEQFF.

The chain combines TRBV6-1 with TRBJ2-5; D ambiguous. CDR3 length: 16 amino acids. CDR1 and CDR2 from the germline V gene are MNHNS and SASEGT. V was trimmed by 1 base and J by 1 base, leaving 13 bases between them. The CDR3 protein is CASSEVLRLVQETQYF. CDR3 coding DNA: TGTGCCAGCAGTGAAGTCCTCCGGTTAGTCCAAGAGACCCAGTACTTC.

The chain joins TRBV5-8 to TRBJ2-1; 10 bases fit TRBD1. The germline V gene encodes CDR1 SGHTS and CDR2 YDEGEE. The CDR3 totals 13 residues. The junction had 1 base not matched to a gene; V was cut back by 3 bases and J by 7 bases. Written as DNA, the CDR3 is TGTGCCAGCAGCTGGACAGGGGGGAATGAGCAGTTCTTC. It translates to CASSWTGGNEQFF.

The rearrangement uses TRBV27 and TRBJ2-7; the D is unclear. The CDR3 totals 13 residues. Germline loops: CDR1 MNHEY, CDR2 SMNVEV (reference sequence). Trimming left V 2 bases short and J 3 bases short, with 8 bases between. CDR3 sequence reads: CASSLGPYYEQYF. Here the CDR3 DNA reads TGTGCCAGCAGTTTAGGGCCCTACTACGAGCAGTACTTC.

CDR3: CSVQPTHGSYNEQFF. CDR3 bases: TGCAGCGTTCAACCTACTCACGGCTCCTACAATGAGCAGTTCTTC. V and J are TRBV29-1 and TRBJ2-1; D remains unclear. The V gene lost 5 bases and the J gene lost 0 bases, with 14 bases spanning the gap. Germline CDR1 SQVTM, CDR2 ANQGSEA. The CDR3 is 15 residues long.

V and J are TRBV6-6 and TRBJ2-3, with 11 bases lining up with TRBD2. The germline gives CDR1 MNHNY, CDR2 SVGAGI (reference sequence). J lost 0 bases, V lost 5 bases, and 4 bases had no gene match. The CDR3 is 16 residues long. The CDR3: CASSSGTSGSTDTQYF. CDR3 DNA sequence: TGTGCCAGCAGTAGCGGGACTAGCGGAAGCACAGATACGCAGTATTTT.

The rearrangement uses TRBV2 and TRBJ2-1; tentative D call: TRBD2 (6 bases). Germline V gives CDR1 SNHLY, CDR2 FYNNEI. The CDR3 contains 17 residues. The germline V and J ends were trimmed by 3 bases and 3 bases, with 18 bases remaining between them. CDR3 amino acids: CASSDVRQGLYYNEQFF. Here the CDR3 DNA reads TGTGCCAGCAGTGACGTTCGGCAGGGACTCTACTACAATGAGCAGTTCTTC.

This chain links TRBV7-3 with TRBJ2-2, with unresolved D. Looked up from germline, CDR1 is SGHTA and CDR2 is FQGTGA. V shed 5 bases and J shed 1 base, with 5 bases lying between them. This CDR3 comprises 13 residues. The CDR3 DNA reads TGTGCCAGCAGCCCAAAGAACACCGGGGAGCTGTTTTTT. Its translation: CASSPKNTGELFF.

This rearrangement joins TRBV6-1 to TRBJ2-1, with D unresolved. Germline-derived CDR1 and CDR2 are MNHNS and SASEGT. V was trimmed by 3 bases and J by 9 bases, leaving 9 bases between them. The CDR3 is 12 amino acids. The CDR3: CASSDPDFEQFF. In DNA form, the CDR3 reads TGTGCCAGCAGTGACCCTGATTTTGAGCAGTTCTTC.

Comments on this clone: This sample includes further DNA sequences coding for the same CDR3. The V gene is TRBV7-8, the J gene TRBJ2-5, with 10 bases fitting TRBD2. The CDR3 is made up of 16 amino acids. The V segment lost 1 base and the J segment 2 bases; nucleotides outside the gene matches: 4. Germline lookup yields CDR1 SGHVS and CDR2 FQNEAQ. CDR3 in DNA: TGTGCCAGCAGCTTAGAACTAGCGGGGACTCAAGAGACCCAGTACTTC. It translates to CASSLELAGTQETQYF.

The V gene is TRBV30, the J gene TRBJ1-6; D unresolved. This CDR3 contains 15 residues. CDR1 and CDR2 (germline): GTSNPN, SVGIG (reference sequence). V was clipped by 4 bases and J by 9 bases, with 19 bases between them. CDR3 DNA: TGTGCCTGGATACAGAGGGTCGCCAAACCTTCACCCCTCCACTTT. It translates to CAWIQRVAKPSPLHF.

This clone is a singleton in its sample. The chain is built from TRBV27 and TRBJ2-5; 9 nucleotides match TRBD2. Per germline, CDR1 MNHEY and CDR2 SMNVEV (reference sequence). The CDR3 spans 18 residues. Trimming cost V 4 bases and J 7 bases; bases outside gene matches: 19. The CDR3 nucleotides are TGTGCCAGCAGTTCCCTTTTACCGTTCGGTAGCGGGAGTGGGACCCAGTACTTC. It is translated as CASSSLLPFGSGSGTQYF.

This chain connects TRBV7-9 to TRBJ1-3; D call uncertain. The length of the CDR3 is 14 residues. From germline, CDR1 is SEHNR and CDR2 FQNEAQ (reference sequence). CDR3 region: CATDPDRSGNTIYF. As DNA, the CDR3 is TGTGCTACCGATCCGGACCGCTCTGGAAACACCATATATTTT.

The V call is TRBV28, the J call TRBJ1-1, with D uncertain. V was pared by 6 bases and J by 2 bases, with 19 bases between. Germline CDR1 is MDHEN and CDR2 is SYDVKM. The CDR3 is 16 amino acids. This chain's CDR3 is CASSPNAAVFNTEAFF. In DNA, the CDR3 is TGTGCCAGCAGCCCCAATGCGGCAGTTTTTAACACTGAAGCTTTCTTT.

The V gene is TRBV15, the J gene TRBJ2-1; 12 bases agree with TRBD2. Germline V gene sequence: CDR1 LNHNV, CDR2 YYDKDF (reference sequence). This CDR3 is 15 amino acids long. V lost 2 bases to trimming and J lost 4 bases; unmatched junction nucleotides: 0. The CDR3 here is CATSRTSGGYNEQFF. CDR3 nucleotide sequence: TGTGCCACCAGCAGAACTAGCGGGGGGTACAATGAGCAGTTCTTC.

DNA for the CDR3: TGTGCCAGCAGCTTGGTAGGCGACGGTAATGAAAAACTGTTTTTT. This translates into CASSLVGDGNEKLFF. The chain joins TRBV5-6 to TRBJ1-4, with D uncertain. The CDR3 is 15 residues long. With 0 bases removed from V and 4 bases from J, the gap between germline ends came to 10 bases. The germline V gene has CDR1 SGHDT and CDR2 YYEEEE. Full variable domain (rest looked up from reference TRBV5-6 and TRBJ1-4): DAGVTQSPTHLIKTRGQQVTLRCSPKSGHDTVSWYQQALGQGPQFIFQYYEEEERQRGNFPDRFSGHQFPNYSSELNVNALLLGDSALYLCASSLVGDGNEKLFFGSGTQLSVL.

The genes are TRBV10-1 and TRBJ2-1; unclear D gene. The ends were cut back, 5 bases at V and 6 bases at J, with 14 bases in the middle. Germline V lookup: CDR1 WNHNN, CDR2 SYGVQD (reference sequence). The CDR3 is 14 residues long. The CDR3 spells CASSMEPGLNEQFF. CDR3 coding DNA: TGCGCCAGCAGTATGGAACCGGGCCTCAATGAGCAGTTCTTC.

V gene TRBV6-5 combines with J gene TRBJ2-2; 7 nucleotides align to TRBD1. This CDR3 region has 14 residues. The trim removed 4 bases at V and 7 bases at J, leaving 6 bases unmatched. Germline loops: CDR1 MNHEY, CDR2 SVGAGI. CDR3 DNA: TGTGCCAGCAGTTGGACAGGTACCGGCGGGGAGCTGTTTTTT. This translates into CASSWTGTGGELFF.

V usage is TRBV29-1 and J usage is TRBJ1-2; 8 nucleotides align to TRBD1. The CDR3 is 12 residues long. After removal of 6 bases from V and 6 bases from J, the junction contained 6 bases not matched to a gene. CDR1 is SQVTM and CDR2 is ANQGSEA in the germline V gene. DNA for the CDR3: TGCAGCGTACTCAGGGGGCCTGATGGCTACACCTTC. Translation gives CSVLRGPDGYTF.

The chain combines TRBV29-1 with TRBJ2-2; TRBD2 matches at 15 bases. There are 16 residues in the CDR3. V lost 3 bases to trimming and J lost 5 bases; unmatched junction nucleotides: 4. Looked up from germline, CDR1 is SQVTM and CDR2 is ANQGSEA. CDR3 coding DNA: TGCAGCGTTGACTCCGGACTAGCGGGGGGGACCGGGGAGCTGTTTTTT. This sequence encodes CSVDSGLAGGTGELFF.

The chain employs TRBV5-4 and TRBJ2-1, with 7 bases identical to TRBD2. The CDR3 spans 15 residues. V lost 5 bases and J lost 0; bases outside the gene matches: 5. The V gene's germline CDR1 is SGHNT and CDR2 YYREEE (reference sequence). The CDR3 nucleotides are TGTGCCAGCAGTTCCGGGGGGAGCTCCTACAATGAGCAGTTCTTC. Its translation is CASSSGGSSYNEQFF.

Only one count was recorded for this clone. The rearrangement joins TRBV21-1 to TRBJ2-7; TRBD1 reflects the table's D call only, with no check against the DNA. TRBV21-1 is reported as a pseudogene. This CDR3 contains 15 residues. CDR3 sequence: CASSKRGQGMNEQYF. Here the CDR3 DNA reads TGTGCCAGCAGCAAAAGGGGACAGGGCATGAACGAGCAGTACTTC.

Note on this clone: This same CDR3 is encoded by further DNA sequences in the sample. The CDR3 DNA is TGTGCCAGCAGTTTATTTGCGGGTGGCTCCTACGAGCAGTACTTC. This sequence encodes CASSLFAGGSYEQYF. This chain connects TRBV27 to TRBJ2-7, with D perhaps matching TRBD2 (5 bases). Trimming removed 1 base at V and 0 bases at J, with 10 bases between. CDR3 size: 15 residues. Germline assignment: CDR1 MNHEY and CDR2 SMNVEV (reference sequence).

The CDR3 reads CASSLASGGDRTDTQYF. The CDR3 DNA reads TGCGCCAGCAGCTTGGCTAGCGGGGGCGATCGCACAGATACGCAGTATTTT. This chain connects TRBV5-1 to TRBJ2-3, with 10 bases that match TRBD2. Germline CDR1 SGHRS, CDR2 YFSETQ. Trimming at V came to 0 bases and at J to 1 base, leaving 5 bases not matched to a gene. This CDR3 spans 17 amino acids.

The rearrangement uses TRBV25-1 and TRBJ2-5, with D possibly being TRBD1 (5 bases). V lost 2 bases to trimming and J lost 2 bases, with 9 bases between them. There are 14 residues in the CDR3. Germline-derived CDR1 and CDR2 are MGHDK and SYGVNS. The CDR3, as DNA: TGTGCCAGCAGTGAACCAGGGCGACAAGAGACCCAGTACTTC. Translating gives CASSEPGRQETQYF.

The rearrangement links TRBV10-2 to TRBJ2-1; D is unclear. Between the trimmed V and J ends, which lost 7 bases and 4 bases, there was a span of 5 bases. The CDR3 runs 11 residues. Germline CDR1 is WSHSY and CDR2 is SAAADI. The CDR3, as DNA: TGCGCCAGCACCGCATACAATGAGCAGTTCTTC. It yields the protein CASTAYNEQFF.

A remark on this clone: Other DNA sequences in the sample encode the same CDR3. This chain uses TRBV4-1 with TRBJ1-4, with 7 bases aligning to TRBD1. The V gene end was trimmed by 1 base and the J gene end by 6 bases; junction bases not matched to a gene: 2. The CDR3 has 14 residues. From germline, CDR1 is MGHRA and CDR2 YSYEKL. In DNA form, the CDR3 reads TGCGCCAGCAGCCAAGCAGGGGGGGATGAAAAACTGTTTTTT. It yields the protein CASSQAGGDEKLFF.